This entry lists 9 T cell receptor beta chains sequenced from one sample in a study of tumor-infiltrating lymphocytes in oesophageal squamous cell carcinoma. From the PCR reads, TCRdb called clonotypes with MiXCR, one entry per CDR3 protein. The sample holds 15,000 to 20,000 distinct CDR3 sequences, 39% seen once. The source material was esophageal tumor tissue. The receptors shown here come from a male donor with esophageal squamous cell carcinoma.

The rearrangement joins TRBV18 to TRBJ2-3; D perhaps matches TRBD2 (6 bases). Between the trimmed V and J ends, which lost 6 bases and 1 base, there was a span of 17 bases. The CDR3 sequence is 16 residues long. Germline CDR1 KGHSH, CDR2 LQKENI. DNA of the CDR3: TGTGCCAGCTCCCCCCCATGGGAGCGGGGCACAGATACGCAGTATTTT. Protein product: CASSPPWERGTDTQYF.

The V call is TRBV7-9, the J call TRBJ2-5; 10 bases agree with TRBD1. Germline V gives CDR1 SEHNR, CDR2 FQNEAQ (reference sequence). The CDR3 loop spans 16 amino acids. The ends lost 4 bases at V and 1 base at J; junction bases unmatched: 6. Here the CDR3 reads CASSSRDRGTQETQYF. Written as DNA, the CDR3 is TGTGCCAGCAGCTCCCGGGACAGGGGAACCCAAGAGACCCAGTACTTC.

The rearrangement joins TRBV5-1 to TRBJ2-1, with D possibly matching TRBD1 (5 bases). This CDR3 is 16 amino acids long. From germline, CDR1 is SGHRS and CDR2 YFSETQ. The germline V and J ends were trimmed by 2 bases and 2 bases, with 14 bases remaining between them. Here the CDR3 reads CASSLPLSTAYNEQFF. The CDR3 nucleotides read TGCGCCAGCAGCTTACCTCTATCGACAGCCTACAATGAGCAGTTCTTC. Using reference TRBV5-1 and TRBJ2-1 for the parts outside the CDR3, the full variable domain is KAGVTQTPRYLIKTRGQQVTLSCSPISGHRSVSWYQQTPGQGLQFLFEYFSETQRNKGNFPGRFSGRQFSNSRSEMNVSTLELGDSALYLCASSLPLSTAYNEQFFGPGTRLTVL.

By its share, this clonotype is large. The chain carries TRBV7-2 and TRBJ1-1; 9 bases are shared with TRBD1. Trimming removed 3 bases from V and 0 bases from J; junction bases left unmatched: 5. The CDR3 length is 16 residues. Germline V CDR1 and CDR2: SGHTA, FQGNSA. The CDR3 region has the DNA TGTGCCAGCAGCTTCGGGGGACAGGGATTGAACACTGAAGCTTTCTTT. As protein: CASSFGGQGLNTEAFF.

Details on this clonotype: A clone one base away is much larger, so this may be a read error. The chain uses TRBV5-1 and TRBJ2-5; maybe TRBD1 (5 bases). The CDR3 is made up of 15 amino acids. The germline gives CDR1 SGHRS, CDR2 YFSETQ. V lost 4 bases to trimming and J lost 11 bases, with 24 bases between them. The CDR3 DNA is TGCGCCAGCAGCCAGGTCCCCCAGGGTTTGAGTGAGCAGTACTTC. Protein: CASSQVPQGLSEQYF.

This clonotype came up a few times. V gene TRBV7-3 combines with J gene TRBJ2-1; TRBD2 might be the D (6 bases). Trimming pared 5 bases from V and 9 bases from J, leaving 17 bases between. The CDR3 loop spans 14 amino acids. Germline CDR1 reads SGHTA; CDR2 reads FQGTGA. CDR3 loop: CASSPGLEGIEQFF. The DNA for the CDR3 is TGTGCCAGCAGCCCCGGACTGGAGGGCATTGAGCAGTTCTTC.

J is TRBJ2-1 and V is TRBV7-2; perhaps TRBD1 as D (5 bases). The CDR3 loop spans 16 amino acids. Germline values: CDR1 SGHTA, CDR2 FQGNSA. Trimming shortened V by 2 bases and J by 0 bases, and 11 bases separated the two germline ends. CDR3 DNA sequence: TGTGCCAGCAGCTTATGGGGCCAAAACTCCTACAATGAGCAGTTCTTC. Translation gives CASSLWGQNSYNEQFF. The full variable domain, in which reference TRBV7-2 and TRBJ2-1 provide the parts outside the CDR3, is GAGVSQSPSNKVTEKGKDVELRCDPISGHTALYWYRQSLGQGLEFLIYFQGNSAPDKSGLPSDRFSAERTGGSVSTLTIQRTQQEDSAVYLCASSLWGQNSYNEQFFGPGTRLTVL.

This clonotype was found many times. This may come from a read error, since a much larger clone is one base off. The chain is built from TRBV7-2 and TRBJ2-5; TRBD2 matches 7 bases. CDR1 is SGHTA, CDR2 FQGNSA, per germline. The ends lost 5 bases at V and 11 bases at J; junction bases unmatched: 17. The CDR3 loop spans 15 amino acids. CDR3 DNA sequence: TGTGCCAGCAGCCCCTCGGCGGGAGCCATAAATGAGCAGTACTTC. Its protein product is CASSPSAGAINEQYF.

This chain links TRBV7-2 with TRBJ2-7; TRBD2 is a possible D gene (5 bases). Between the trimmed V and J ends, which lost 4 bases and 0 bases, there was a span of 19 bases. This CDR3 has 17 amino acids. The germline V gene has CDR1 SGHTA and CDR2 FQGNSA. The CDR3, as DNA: TGTGCCAGCAGCTCCCCGATTCGGGGTATGGTCTCCTACGAGCAGTACTTC. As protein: CASSSPIRGMVSYEQYF.